This T cell receptor (beta chain) appears in the sequencing data of a study of shared clonotypes between healthy human individuals. Here immunoSEQ multiplex PCR was the method, and the copy in TCRdb shows in-frame clones only, minus some. Seen here are roughly 2,500,000 clones, roughly 93% observed once, and the top ten hold approximately 0.35%. This CDR3 is 14 amino acids long. Losses at the gene ends were 3 bases for V and 2 bases for J; bases not matched to a gene: 4. The V gene's germline CDR1 is SGHTA and CDR2 FQGNSA. Study conclusions and caveats: Sorted-subset samples were not fully sequenced, rarefaction indicated. Generation probabilities of non-shared clonotypes were lower (relative to those shared by all four donors).

About this clone itself: Its matching antigen is unknown.

This TCR was recovered from a man aged 18 to 30 in good health. Some clones in this sample may be carry-over from other donors' samples. The chain links TRBV7-2 to TRBJ2-7; 7 bases are a match to TRBD2. The sequenced material came from naive CD4+ T cells from PBMCs. Subset: CD45RA+ positively selected. CDR3 bases: TGTGCCAGCAGCTTTAGCGGGCCAGCCTACGAGCAGTACTTC. Translated: CASSFSGPAYEQYF.